This TCR beta chain is from a study of blood T cells in healthy people across ages. Study findings and constraints: Calculation of diversity from one million T cells yielded estimates considered to be underestimates. Higher diversity and more naive CD4+ cells were features of long-lived donors, compared to aged donors.

This CDR3 spans 13 amino acids. Germline V gene sequence: CDR1 SQVTM, CDR2 ANQGSEA. V lost 5 bases to trimming and J lost 3 bases; unmatched junction nucleotides: 2. Sample-barcoded 5' priming and a J-beta primer mix drove a second PCR of roughly 6 to 12 cycles. Every single cDNA molecule received a tag from a template-switch adaptor with 12 random nucleotides. TCRdb re-derived calls from the 5' RACE reads in MiXCR, one entry per CDR3 protein. The table lists about 650,000 distinct CDR3 sequences, about 50% of them singletons. In its sample, this clonotype was seen many times. What it binds is unknown. Those donating, healthy Caucasian individuals from Russia, were aged about 6 to 100.

The receptor was derived from a woman over 75 in good health. This chain joins TRBV29-1 and TRBJ2-1; 9 bases match TRBD2. Sequenced material: blood. This CDR3 is CSVLAGDYNEQFF. The CDR3 DNA is TGCAGCGTTTTAGCGGGGGACTACAATGAGCAGTTCTTC.